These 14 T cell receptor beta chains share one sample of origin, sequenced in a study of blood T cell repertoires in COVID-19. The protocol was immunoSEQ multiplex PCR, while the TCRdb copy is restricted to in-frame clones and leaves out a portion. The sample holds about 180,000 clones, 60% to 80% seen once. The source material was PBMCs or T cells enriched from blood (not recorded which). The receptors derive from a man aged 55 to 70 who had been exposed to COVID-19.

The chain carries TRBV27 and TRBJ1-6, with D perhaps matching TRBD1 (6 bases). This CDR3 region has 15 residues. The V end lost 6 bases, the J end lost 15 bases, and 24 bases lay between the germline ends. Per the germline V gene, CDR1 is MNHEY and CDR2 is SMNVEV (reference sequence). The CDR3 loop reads CASSPIGVIGGDLHF. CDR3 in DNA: TGTGCCAGCAGCCCGATCGGTGTCATAGGGGGGGACCTCCACTTT.

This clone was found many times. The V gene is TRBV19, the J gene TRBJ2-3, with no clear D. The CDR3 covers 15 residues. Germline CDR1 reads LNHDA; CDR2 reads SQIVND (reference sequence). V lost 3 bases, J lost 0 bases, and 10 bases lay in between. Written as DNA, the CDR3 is TGTGCCAGTAGTATTATTTGGCAAAGCACAGATACGCAGTATTTT. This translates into CASSIIWQSTDTQYF.

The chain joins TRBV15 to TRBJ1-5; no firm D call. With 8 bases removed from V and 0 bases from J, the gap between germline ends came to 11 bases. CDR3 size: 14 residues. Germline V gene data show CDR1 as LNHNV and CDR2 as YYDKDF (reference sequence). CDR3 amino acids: CATLDTYSNQPQHF. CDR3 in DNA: TGTGCCACCCTCGACACTTATAGCAATCAGCCCCAGCATTTT.

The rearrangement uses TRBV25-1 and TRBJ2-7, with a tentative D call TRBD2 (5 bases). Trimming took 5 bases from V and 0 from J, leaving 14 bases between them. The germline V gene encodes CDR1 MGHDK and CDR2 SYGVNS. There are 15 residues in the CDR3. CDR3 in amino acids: CASSNGVTSSYEQYF. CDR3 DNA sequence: TGTGCCAGCAGTAACGGCGTTACTAGCTCCTACGAGCAGTACTTC.

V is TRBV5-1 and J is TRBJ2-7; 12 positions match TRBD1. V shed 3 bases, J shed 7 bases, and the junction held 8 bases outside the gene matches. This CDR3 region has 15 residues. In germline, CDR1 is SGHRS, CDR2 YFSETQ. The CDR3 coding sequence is TGCGCCAGCAGCTCCGGGACAGGGGGCGCGAAGGAGCAGTACTTC. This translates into CASSSGTGGAKEQYF.

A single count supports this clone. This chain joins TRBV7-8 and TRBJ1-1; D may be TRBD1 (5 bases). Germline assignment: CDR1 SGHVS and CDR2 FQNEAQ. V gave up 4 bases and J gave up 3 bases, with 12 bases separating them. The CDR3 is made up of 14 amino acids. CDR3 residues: CASSSRGGDTEAFF. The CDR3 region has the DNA TGTGCCAGCAGCTCTCGCGGGGGGGACACTGAAGCTTTCTTT.

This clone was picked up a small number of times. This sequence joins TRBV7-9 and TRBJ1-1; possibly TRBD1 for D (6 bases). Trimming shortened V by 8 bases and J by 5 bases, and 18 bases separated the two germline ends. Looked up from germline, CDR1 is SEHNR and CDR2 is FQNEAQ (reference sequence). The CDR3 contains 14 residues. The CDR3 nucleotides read TGTGCCAGCCTACCGAACAGGGTAGATACTGAAGCTTTCTTT. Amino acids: CASLPNRVDTEAFF.

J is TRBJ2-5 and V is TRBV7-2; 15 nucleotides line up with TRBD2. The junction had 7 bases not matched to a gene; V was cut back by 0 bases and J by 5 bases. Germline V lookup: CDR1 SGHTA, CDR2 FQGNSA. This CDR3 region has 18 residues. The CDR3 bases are TGTGCCAGCAGCTTAGCGCGGACTAGCGGGAGGGCGGGTGAGACCCAGTACTTC. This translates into CASSLARTSGRAGETQYF.

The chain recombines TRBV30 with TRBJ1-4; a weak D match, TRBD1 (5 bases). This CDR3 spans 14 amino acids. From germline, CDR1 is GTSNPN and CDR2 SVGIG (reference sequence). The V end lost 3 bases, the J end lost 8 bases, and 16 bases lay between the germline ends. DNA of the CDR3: TGTGCCTGGAGGCGGGCCGGGGCGGGGGAAAAACTGTTTTTT. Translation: CAWRRAGAGEKLFF.

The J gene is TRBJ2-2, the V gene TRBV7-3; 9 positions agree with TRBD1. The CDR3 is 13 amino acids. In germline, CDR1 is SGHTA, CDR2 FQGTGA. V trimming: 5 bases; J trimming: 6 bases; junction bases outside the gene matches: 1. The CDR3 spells CASSRQGAGELFF. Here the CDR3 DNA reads TGTGCCAGCAGCCGACAGGGGGCCGGGGAGCTGTTTTTT.

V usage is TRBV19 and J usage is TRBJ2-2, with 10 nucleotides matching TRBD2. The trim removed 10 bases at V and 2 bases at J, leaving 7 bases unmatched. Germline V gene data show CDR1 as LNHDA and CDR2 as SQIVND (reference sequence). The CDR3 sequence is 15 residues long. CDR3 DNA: TGTGCCACCACGACTAGCGGGTCCAACACCGGGGAGCTGTTTTTT. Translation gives CATTTSGSNTGELFF. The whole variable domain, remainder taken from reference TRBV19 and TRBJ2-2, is DGGITQSPKYLFRKEGQNVTLSCEQNLNHDAMYWYRQDPGQGLRLIYYSQIVNDFQKGDIAEGYSVSREKKESFPLTVTSAQKNPTAFYLCATTTSGSNTGELFFGEGSRLTVL.

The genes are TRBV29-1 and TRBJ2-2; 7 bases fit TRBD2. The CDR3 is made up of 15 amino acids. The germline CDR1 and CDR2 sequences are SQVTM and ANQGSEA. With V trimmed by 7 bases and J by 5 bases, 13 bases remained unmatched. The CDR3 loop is CSAFHRGSGTGELFF. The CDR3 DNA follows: TGCAGCGCCTTCCACCGCGGGAGCGGGACCGGGGAGCTGTTTTTT.

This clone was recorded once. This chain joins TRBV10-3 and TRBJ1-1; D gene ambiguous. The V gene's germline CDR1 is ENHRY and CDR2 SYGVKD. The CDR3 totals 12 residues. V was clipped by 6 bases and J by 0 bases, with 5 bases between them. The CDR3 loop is CAIRALNTEAFF. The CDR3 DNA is TGTGCCATCAGGGCCCTGAACACTGAAGCTTTCTTT.

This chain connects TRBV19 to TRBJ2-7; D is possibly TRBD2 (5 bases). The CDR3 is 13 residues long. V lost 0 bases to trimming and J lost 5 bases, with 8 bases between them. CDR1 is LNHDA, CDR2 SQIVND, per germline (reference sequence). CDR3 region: CASSIDTGNEQYF. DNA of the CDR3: TGTGCCAGTAGTATAGATACGGGGAACGAGCAGTACTTC.